These 5 T cell receptor beta chains were all obtained from the same sample, sequenced in a study of T-cell memory formation after mild COVID-19. Using its own MiXCR run on the 5' RACE reads, TCRdb lists one record per CDR3 protein. The sample holds roughly 200,000 distinct CDR3 sequences, around 16% seen once. Material: PBMCs or a T cell subset sorted from them (not recorded which). All receptors derive from an adult woman who had mild COVID-19 (a few samples of this study predate the infection). Cell type and time point are not known.

The chain employs TRBV5-8 and TRBJ2-1, with D tentatively TRBD1 (5 bases). Germline V gene lookup returns CDR1 SGHTS and CDR2 YDEGEE. Trimming took 0 bases from V and 9 from J, leaving 10 bases between them. CDR3 length: 13 residues. The CDR3 region has the DNA TGTGCCAGCAGCTTGGCAGGGTACGGTGAGCAGTTCTTC. This translates into CASSLAGYGEQFF.

This clonotype was counted many times. This chain connects TRBV7-2 to TRBJ2-4; D gene uncertain. The V end lost 5 bases, the J end lost 0 bases, and 8 bases lay between the germline ends. This CDR3 has 14 amino acids. CDR1 and CDR2 (germline): SGHTA, FQGNSA. Written as DNA, the CDR3 is TGTGCCAGCAGCCCAGAGGTAGCCAAAAACATTCAGTACTTC. Its protein is CASSPEVAKNIQYF. Variable domain in full (rest from reference TRBV7-2 and TRBJ2-4): GAGVSQSPSNKVTEKGKDVELRCDPISGHTALYWYRQSLGQGLEFLIYFQGNSAPDKSGLPSDRFSAERTGGSVSTLTIQRTQQEDSAVYLCASSPEVAKNIQYFGAGTRLSVL.

Ten or more counts support this clonotype. This chain links TRBV2 with TRBJ2-7, with TRBD1 matching 9 bases. The CDR3 runs to 16 residues. Germline V gives CDR1 SNHLY, CDR2 FYNNEI. V dropped 4 bases and J dropped 2; count of bases not matched to a gene: 9. CDR3 sequence (DNA): TGTGCCAGCAGTGGACAGGGCGGACAGGGGACCTACGAGCAGTACTTC. It encodes CASSGQGGQGTYEQYF.

This chain links TRBV12-3 or TRBV12-4 with TRBJ2-5, with TRBD1 matching 8 bases. Trimming cost V 7 bases and J 2 bases; bases outside gene matches: 3. The CDR3 totals 13 residues. The CDR3 loop reads CASIRTGQETQYF. For the CDR3, the DNA is TGTGCCAGCATCCGGACAGGGCAAGAGACCCAGTACTTC.

This clonotype was detected many times. The chain combines TRBV6-1 with TRBJ2-3; 10 nucleotides match TRBD2. Per germline, CDR1 MNHNS and CDR2 SASEGT. Trimming took 5 bases from V and 2 from J; bases not matched to a gene: 10. The CDR3 extends over 17 amino acids. CDR3 sequence reads: CASSQYRTSGNTDTQYF. Here the CDR3 DNA reads TGTGCCAGCAGTCAGTATAGGACTAGCGGAAACACAGATACGCAGTATTTT.